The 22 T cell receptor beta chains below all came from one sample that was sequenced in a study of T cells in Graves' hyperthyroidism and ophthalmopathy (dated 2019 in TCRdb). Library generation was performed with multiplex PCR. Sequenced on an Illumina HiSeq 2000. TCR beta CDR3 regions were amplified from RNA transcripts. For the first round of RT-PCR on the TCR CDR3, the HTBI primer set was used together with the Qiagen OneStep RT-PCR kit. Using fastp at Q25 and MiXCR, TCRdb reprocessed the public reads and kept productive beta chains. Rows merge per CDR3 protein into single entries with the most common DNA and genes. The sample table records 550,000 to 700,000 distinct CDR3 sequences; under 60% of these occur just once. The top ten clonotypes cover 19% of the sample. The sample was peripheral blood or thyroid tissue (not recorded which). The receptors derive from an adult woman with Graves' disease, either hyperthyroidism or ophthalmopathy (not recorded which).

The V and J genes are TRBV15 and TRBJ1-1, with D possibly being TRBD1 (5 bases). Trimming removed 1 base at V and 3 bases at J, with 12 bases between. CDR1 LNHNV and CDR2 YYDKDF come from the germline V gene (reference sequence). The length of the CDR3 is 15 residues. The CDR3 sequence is CATSRVAGAYTEAFF. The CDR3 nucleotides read TGTGCCACCAGCAGAGTCGCTGGGGCGTACACTGAAGCTTTCTTT.

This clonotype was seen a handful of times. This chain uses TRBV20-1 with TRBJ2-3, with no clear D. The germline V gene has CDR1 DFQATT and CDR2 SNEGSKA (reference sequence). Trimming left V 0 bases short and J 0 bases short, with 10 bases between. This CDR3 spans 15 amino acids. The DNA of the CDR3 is TGCAGTGCTAGAGATCAGGCCCGTAGCACAGATACGCAGTATTTT. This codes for CSARDQARSTDTQYF.

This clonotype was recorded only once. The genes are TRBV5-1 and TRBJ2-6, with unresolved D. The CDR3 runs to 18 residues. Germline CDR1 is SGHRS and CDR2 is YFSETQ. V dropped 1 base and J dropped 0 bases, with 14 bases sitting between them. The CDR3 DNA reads TGCGCCAGCAGCTTGTCACCTTTAAGGTACTCTGGGGCCAACGTCCTGACTTTC. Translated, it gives CASSLSPLRYSGANVLTF.

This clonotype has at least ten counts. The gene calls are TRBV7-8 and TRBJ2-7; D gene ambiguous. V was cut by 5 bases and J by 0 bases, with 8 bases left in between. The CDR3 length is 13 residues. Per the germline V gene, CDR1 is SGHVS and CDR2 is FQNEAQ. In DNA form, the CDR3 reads TGTGCCAGCAGCCCAAGGGCCTCCTACGAGCAGTACTTC. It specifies CASSPRASYEQYF.

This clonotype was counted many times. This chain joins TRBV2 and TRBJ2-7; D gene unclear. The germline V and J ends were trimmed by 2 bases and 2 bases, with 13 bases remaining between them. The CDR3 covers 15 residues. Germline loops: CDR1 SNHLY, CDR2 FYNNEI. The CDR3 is CASSENQRPPYEQYF. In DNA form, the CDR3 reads TGTGCCAGCAGTGAAAACCAGAGACCTCCCTACGAGCAGTACTTC.

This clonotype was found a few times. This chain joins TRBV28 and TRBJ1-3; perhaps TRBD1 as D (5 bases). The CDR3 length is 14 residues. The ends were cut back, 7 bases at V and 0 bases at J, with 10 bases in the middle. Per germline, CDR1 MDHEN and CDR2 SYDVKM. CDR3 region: CASTQGPSGNTIYF. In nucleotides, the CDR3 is TGTGCCAGCACCCAGGGACCCTCTGGAAACACCATATATTTT.

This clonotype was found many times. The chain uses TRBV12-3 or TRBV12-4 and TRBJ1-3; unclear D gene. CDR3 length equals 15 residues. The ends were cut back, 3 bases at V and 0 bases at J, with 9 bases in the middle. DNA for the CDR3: TGTGCCAGCAGTTTTATCCCAGCCTCTGGAAACACCATATATTTT. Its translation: CASSFIPASGNTIYF.

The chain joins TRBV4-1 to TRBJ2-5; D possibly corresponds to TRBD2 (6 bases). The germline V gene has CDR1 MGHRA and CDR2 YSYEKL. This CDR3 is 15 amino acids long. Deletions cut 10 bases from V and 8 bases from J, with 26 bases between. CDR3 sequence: CATATVGTPRDTQYF. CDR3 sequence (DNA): TGCGCCACCGCCACGGTTGGGACTCCCAGGGACACCCAGTACTTC.

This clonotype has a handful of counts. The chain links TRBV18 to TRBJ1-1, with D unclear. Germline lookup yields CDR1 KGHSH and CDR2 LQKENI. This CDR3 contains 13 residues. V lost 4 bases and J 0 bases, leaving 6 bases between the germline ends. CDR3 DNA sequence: TGTGCCAGCTCACAAGAGTTGAACACTGAAGCTTTCTTT. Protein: CASSQELNTEAFF.

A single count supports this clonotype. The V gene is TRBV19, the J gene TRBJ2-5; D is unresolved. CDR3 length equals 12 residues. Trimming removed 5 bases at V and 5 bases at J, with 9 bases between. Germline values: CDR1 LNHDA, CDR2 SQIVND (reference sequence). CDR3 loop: CASSPGWETQYF. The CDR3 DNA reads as TGTGCCAGTAGTCCAGGTTGGGAGACCCAGTACTTC.

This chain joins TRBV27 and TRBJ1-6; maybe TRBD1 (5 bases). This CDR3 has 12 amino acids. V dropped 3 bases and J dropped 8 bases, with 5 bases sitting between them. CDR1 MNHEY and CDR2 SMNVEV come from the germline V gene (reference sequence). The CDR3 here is CASSLGHSPLHF. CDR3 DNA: TGTGCCAGCAGTTTGGGGCATTCACCCCTCCACTTT.

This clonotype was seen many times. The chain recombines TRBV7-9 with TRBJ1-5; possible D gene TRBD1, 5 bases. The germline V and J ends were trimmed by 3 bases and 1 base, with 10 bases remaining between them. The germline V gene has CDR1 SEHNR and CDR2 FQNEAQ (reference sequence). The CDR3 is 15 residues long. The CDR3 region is CASSFSGGSNQPQHF. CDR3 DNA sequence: TGTGCCAGCAGCTTTAGCGGGGGGAGCAATCAGCCCCAGCATTTT.

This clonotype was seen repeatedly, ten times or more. This CDR3 reads CASSLKAHISNQPQHF. In nucleotides, the CDR3 is TGTGCCAGCAGTCTCAAGGCCCACATTAGCAATCAGCCCCAGCATTTT. This chain links TRBV12-3 or TRBV12-4 with TRBJ1-5; D remains ambiguous. CDR3 size: 16 residues. Trimming stripped 5 bases from V and 0 bases from J, with 14 bases between.

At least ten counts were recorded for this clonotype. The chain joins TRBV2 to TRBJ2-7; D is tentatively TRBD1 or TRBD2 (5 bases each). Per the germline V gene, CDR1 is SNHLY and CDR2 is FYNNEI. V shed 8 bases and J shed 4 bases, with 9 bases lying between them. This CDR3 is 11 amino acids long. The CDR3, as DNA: TGTGCCAGCGGGACGATTTACGAGCAGTACTTC. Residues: CASGTIYEQYF.

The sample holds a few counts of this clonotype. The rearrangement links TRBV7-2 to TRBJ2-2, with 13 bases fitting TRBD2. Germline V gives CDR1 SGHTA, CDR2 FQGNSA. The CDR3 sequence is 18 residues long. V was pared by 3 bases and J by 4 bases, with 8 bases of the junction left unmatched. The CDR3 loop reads CASSFGTSGIGRTGELFF. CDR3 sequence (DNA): TGTGCCAGCAGCTTCGGGACTAGCGGGATAGGTCGCACCGGGGAGCTGTTTTTT.

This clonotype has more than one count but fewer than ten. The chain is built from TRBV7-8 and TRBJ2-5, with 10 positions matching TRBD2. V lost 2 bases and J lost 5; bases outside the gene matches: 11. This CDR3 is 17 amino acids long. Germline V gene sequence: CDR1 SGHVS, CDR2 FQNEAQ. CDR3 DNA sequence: TGTGCCAGCAGCTTACGGGCTAGCGGGAGAATAAGGGAGACCCAGTACTTC. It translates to CASSLRASGRIRETQYF.

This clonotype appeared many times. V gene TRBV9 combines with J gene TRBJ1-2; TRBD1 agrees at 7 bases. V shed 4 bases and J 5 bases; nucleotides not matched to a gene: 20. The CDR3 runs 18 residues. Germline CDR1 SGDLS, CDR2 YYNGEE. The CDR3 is CASSPRSGQTQRTYGYTF. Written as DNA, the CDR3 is TGTGCCAGCAGCCCCCGATCGGGACAGACCCAACGAACGTATGGCTACACCTTC.

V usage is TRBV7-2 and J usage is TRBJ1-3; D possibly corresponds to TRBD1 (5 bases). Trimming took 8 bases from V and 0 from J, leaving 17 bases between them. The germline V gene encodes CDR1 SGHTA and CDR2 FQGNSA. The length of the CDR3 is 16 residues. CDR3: CASSEGTLDSGNTIYF. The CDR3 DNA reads TGTGCCAGCTCAGAAGGGACGCTCGACTCTGGAAACACCATATATTTT. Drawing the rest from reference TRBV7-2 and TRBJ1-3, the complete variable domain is GAGVSQSPSNKVTEKGKDVELRCDPISGHTALYWYRQSLGQGLEFLIYFQGNSAPDKSGLPSDRFSAERTGGSVSTLTIQRTQQEDSAVYLCASSEGTLDSGNTIYFGEGSWLTVV.

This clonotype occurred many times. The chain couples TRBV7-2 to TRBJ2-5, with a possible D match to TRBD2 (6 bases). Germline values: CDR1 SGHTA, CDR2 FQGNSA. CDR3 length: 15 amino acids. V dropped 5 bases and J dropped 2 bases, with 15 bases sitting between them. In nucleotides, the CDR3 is TGTGCCAGCAGCAAGGGAGGAGTGATGCAAGAGACCCAGTACTTC. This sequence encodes CASSKGGVMQETQYF.

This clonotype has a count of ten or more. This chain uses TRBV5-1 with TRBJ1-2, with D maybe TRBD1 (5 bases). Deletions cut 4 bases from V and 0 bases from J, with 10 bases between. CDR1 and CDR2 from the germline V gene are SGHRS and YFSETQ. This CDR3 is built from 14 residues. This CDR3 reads CASSREGTNYGYTF. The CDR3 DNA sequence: TGCGCCAGCAGCCGCGAGGGGACTAACTATGGCTACACCTTC.

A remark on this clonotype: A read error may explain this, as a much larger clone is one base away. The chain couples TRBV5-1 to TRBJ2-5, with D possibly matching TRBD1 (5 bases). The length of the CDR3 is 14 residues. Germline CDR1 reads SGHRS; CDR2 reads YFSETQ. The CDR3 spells CASGLGQNKETQYF. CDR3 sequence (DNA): TGCGCCAGCGGCTTGGGGCAGAATAAAGAGACCCAGTACTTC.

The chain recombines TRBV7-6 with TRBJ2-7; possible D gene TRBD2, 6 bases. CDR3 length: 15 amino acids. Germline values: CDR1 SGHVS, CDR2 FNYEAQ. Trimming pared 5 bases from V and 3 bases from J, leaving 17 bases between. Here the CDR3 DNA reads TGTGCCAGCAGCCCGGGGGTGGGTTCCGGCTACGAGCAGTACTTC. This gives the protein CASSPGVGSGYEQYF.